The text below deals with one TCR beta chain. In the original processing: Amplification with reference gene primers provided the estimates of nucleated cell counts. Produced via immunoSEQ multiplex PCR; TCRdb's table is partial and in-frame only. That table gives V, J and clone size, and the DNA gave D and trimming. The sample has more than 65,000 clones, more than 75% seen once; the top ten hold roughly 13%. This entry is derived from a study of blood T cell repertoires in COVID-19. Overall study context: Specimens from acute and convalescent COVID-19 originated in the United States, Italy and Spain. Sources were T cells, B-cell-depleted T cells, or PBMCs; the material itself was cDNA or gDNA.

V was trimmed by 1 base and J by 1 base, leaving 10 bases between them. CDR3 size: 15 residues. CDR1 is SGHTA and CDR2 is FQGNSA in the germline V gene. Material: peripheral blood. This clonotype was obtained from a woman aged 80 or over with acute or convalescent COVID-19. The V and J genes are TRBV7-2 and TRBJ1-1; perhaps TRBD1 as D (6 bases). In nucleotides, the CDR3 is TGTGCCAGCAGCTTAGTGGCGGACAGGAACACTGAAGCTTTCTTT. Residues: CASSLVADRNTEAFF.